One and the same sample provided the 32 T cell receptor beta chains below, sequenced in a study of shared clonotypes between healthy human individuals. The assay was immunoSEQ multiplex PCR, and TCRdb's table has in-frame clones only and misses some. The repertoire holds some 580,000 clones, with roughly 98% as singletons. CD8 cells classed as naive were CD45RO-negative and positively selected for CCR7, excluding terminally differentiated effector memory CD45RA+ cells. The material sequenced was naive CD8+ T cells sorted from blood. Receptor source: a young man in good health.

The rearrangement joins TRBV27 to TRBJ2-3, with 8 bases that match TRBD1. Trimming at V came to 4 bases and at J to 4 bases, leaving 10 bases not matched to a gene. There are 16 residues in the CDR3. Germline-derived CDR1 and CDR2 are MNHEY and SMNVEV (reference sequence). The CDR3 bases are TGTGCCAGCAGTTACTATCCGACAGGGGAGTCAGATACGCAGTATTTT. This codes for CASSYYPTGESDTQYF.

The V and J genes are TRBV20-1 and TRBJ2-7; D possibly corresponds to TRBD2 (5 bases). Trimming cost V 6 bases and J 6 bases, with 9 bases left between them. Germline CDR1 DFQATT, CDR2 SNEGSKA (reference sequence). The CDR3 totals 10 residues. The CDR3 protein is CSAGGLEQYF. Here the CDR3 DNA reads TGCAGTGCAGGAGGACTCGAGCAGTACTTC.

The chain links TRBV27 to TRBJ1-5; 7 bases are a match to TRBD1. Trimming cost V 2 bases and J 5 bases; bases outside gene matches: 21. This CDR3 has 20 residues. The germline CDR1 and CDR2 sequences are MNHEY and SMNVEV (reference sequence). In DNA form, the CDR3 reads TGTGCCAGCAGTTTAAGTGTCTGGGCAGGGGGGGGAAAGGGTGATCAGCCCCAGCATTTT. This encodes CASSLSVWAGGGKGDQPQHF.

The rearrangement joins TRBV27 to TRBJ2-5, with D uncertain. This CDR3 contains 11 residues. V was shortened by 6 bases and J by 0 bases, with 2 bases between the two germline ends. The germline CDR1 and CDR2 sequences are MNHEY and SMNVEV (reference sequence). The CDR3 spells CASSHQETQYF. The CDR3 DNA sequence: TGTGCCAGCAGCCACCAAGAGACCCAGTACTTC.

V gene TRBV21-1 combines with J gene TRBJ2-3; no check of the table's D call, TRBD2, against the DNA was made. TRBV21-1 is a recognized pseudogene. The CDR3 covers 16 residues. The CDR3 sequence: CASSKGWSTSTDTQYF. The CDR3, as DNA: TGTGCCAGCAGCAAAGGGTGGAGTACTAGCACAGATACGCAGTATTTT.

The chain carries TRBV6-1 and TRBJ2-7, with D perhaps matching TRBD1 or TRBD2 (5 bases each). This CDR3 comprises 14 residues. V lost 6 bases to trimming and J lost 0 bases, with 12 bases between them. CDR1 MNHNS and CDR2 SASEGT come from the germline V gene. DNA of the CDR3: TGTGCCAGCAGGGAGACTGGGGGCTCCTACGAGCAGTACTTC. It encodes CASRETGGSYEQYF.

This clone has only one observation. This chain links TRBV7-9 with TRBJ2-3; possibly TRBD2 for D (5 bases). Trimming removed 5 bases from V and 5 bases from J, with 14 bases in between. CDR1 and CDR2 (germline): SEHNR, FQNEAQ (reference sequence). The CDR3 sequence is 14 residues long. DNA for the CDR3: TGTGCCAGCAGCCCGGAGGTGTTCGGAGATACGCAGTATTTT. This codes for CASSPEVFGDTQYF.

The genes are TRBV7-9 and TRBJ1-2; no clear D gene. The V gene lost 5 bases and the J gene lost 3 bases, with 7 bases spanning the gap. CDR1 is SEHNR, CDR2 FQNEAQ, per germline (reference sequence). The CDR3 is 12 residues long. This CDR3 reads CASSNVDYGYTF. The CDR3 DNA follows: TGTGCCAGCAGCAATGTAGACTATGGCTACACCTTC.

This sequence joins TRBV28 and TRBJ2-1; maybe TRBD2 (6 bases). Trimming took 7 bases from V and 6 from J, leaving 10 bases between them. CDR3 length: 12 residues. CDR1 MDHEN and CDR2 SYDVKM come from the germline V gene. CDR3 nucleotides: TGTGCCAGCAATCGGGGGTCCAATGAGCAGTTCTTC. Translated: CASNRGSNEQFF.

As DNA, the CDR3 is TGTGCCAGCAGCTTAAGGGAAGGGGCCTACGCGACCCAGTACTTC. This encodes CASSLREGAYATQYF. This rearrangement joins TRBV7-9 to TRBJ2-5; possibly TRBD1 for D (5 bases). V lost 2 bases and J 7 bases, leaving 17 bases between the germline ends. This CDR3 comprises 15 residues. Per the germline V gene, CDR1 is SEHNR and CDR2 is FQNEAQ (reference sequence).

The CDR3 DNA reads as TGTGCCAGCAGGTCACCCACAGGCTACAATGAGCAGTTCTTC. It is translated as CASRSPTGYNEQFF. The genes are TRBV7-2 and TRBJ2-1; maybe TRBD1 (5 bases). CDR1 and CDR2 (germline): SGHTA, FQGNSA. V dropped 6 bases and J dropped 3 bases, with 12 bases sitting between them. The CDR3 spans 14 residues.

The J gene is TRBJ2-7, the V gene TRBV27; TRBD1 matches 7 bases. This CDR3 spans 15 amino acids. Per the germline V gene, CDR1 is MNHEY and CDR2 is SMNVEV (reference sequence). V dropped 10 bases and J dropped 6; count of bases not matched to a gene: 18. CDR3: CATSTLGGASLEQYF. The DNA for the CDR3 is TGTGCCACCTCAACGTTAGGGGGCGCTAGTCTCGAGCAGTACTTC.

The rearrangement uses TRBV9 and TRBJ2-7; 8 positions match TRBD2. V was pared by 3 bases and J by 6 bases, with 17 bases of the junction left unmatched. Germline V gives CDR1 SGDLS, CDR2 YYNGEE. The CDR3 is made up of 17 amino acids. This CDR3 is CASSAVALSGTWGEQYF. CDR3 DNA sequence: TGTGCCAGCAGCGCAGTGGCCCTTAGCGGGACCTGGGGCGAGCAGTACTTC.

J is TRBJ2-7 and V is TRBV4-1, with 7 bases matching TRBD1. J lost 2 bases, V lost 3 bases, and 7 bases had no gene match. The CDR3 extends over 15 amino acids. Germline V gene lookup returns CDR1 MGHRA and CDR2 YSYEKL. CDR3 sequence reads: CASSHAGTAAYEQYF. CDR3 nucleotide sequence: TGCGCCAGCAGCCACGCCGGGACAGCCGCCTACGAGCAGTACTTC.

The J gene is TRBJ2-1, the V gene TRBV27, with 15 bases identical to TRBD2. Germline assignment: CDR1 MNHEY and CDR2 SMNVEV (reference sequence). J was trimmed by 7 bases and V by 5 bases; bases with no gene match: 6. CDR3 length: 16 amino acids. The CDR3 coding sequence is TGTGCCAGCAGTATCGGACTAGCGGGAGGGTCGAATGAGCAGTTCTTC. It translates to CASSIGLAGGSNEQFF.

The chain combines TRBV27 with TRBJ2-7; D possibly corresponds to TRBD2 (6 bases). V lost 7 bases and J lost 2, with 12 bases in between. This CDR3 spans 13 amino acids. Germline CDR1 and CDR2: MNHEY and SMNVEV (reference sequence). Here the CDR3 DNA reads TGTGCCAGCAAAGCCGGGGGTACCTACGAGCAGTACTTC. It yields the protein CASKAGGTYEQYF.

This clone was recorded once. This chain links TRBV30 with TRBJ2-2, with a tentative D call TRBD1 (6 bases). Deletions cut 3 bases from V and 7 bases from J, with 15 bases between. This CDR3 region has 14 residues. Germline V gene sequence: CDR1 GTSNPN, CDR2 SVGIG (reference sequence). DNA of the CDR3: TGTGCCTGGAGCACAGGGCTGGCTCGCGGGGAGCTGTTTTTT. This gives the protein CAWSTGLARGELFF.

The chain recombines TRBV5-6 with TRBJ2-1; D is unclear. CDR1 SGHDT and CDR2 YYEEEE come from the germline V gene. V dropped 4 bases and J dropped 4 bases, with 9 bases sitting between them. The CDR3 covers 13 residues. The CDR3 loop reads CASSLTAYNEQFF. The CDR3 DNA reads TGTGCCAGCAGCCTCACAGCGTACAATGAGCAGTTCTTC. Complete variable domain (other parts from reference TRBV5-6 and TRBJ2-1): DAGVTQSPTHLIKTRGQQVTLRCSPKSGHDTVSWYQQALGQGPQFIFQYYEEEERQRGNFPDRFSGHQFPNYSSELNVNALLLGDSALYLCASSLTAYNEQFFGPGTRLTVL.

This chain uses TRBV5-4 with TRBJ2-7, with 9 bases fitting TRBD1. V lost 4 bases and J lost 1; bases outside the gene matches: 6. CDR1 SGHNT and CDR2 YYREEE come from the germline V gene (reference sequence). The CDR3 totals 15 residues. CDR3 coding DNA: TGTGCCAGCAGCGGGGGACAGGGAATGTCCTACGAGCAGTACTTC. It is translated as CASSGGQGMSYEQYF.

V usage is TRBV5-1 and J usage is TRBJ2-7, with a tentative D call TRBD1 (6 bases). The ends were cut back, 5 bases at V and 4 bases at J, with 13 bases in the middle. This CDR3 has 13 residues. Germline V gene sequence: CDR1 SGHRS, CDR2 YFSETQ. CDR3 amino acids: CASSWGRGYEQYF. The CDR3 nucleotides are TGCGCCAGCAGTTGGGGCAGGGGTTACGAGCAGTACTTC.

CDR3 coding DNA: TGTGCCAGCAGTTACGCGACTAGCGGGACAGATACGCAGTATTTT. Its translation: CASSYATSGTDTQYF. V is TRBV6-5 and J is TRBJ2-3, with 10 bases aligning to TRBD2. V lost 2 bases and J lost 3; bases outside the gene matches: 2. The CDR3 spans 15 residues. Germline V lookup: CDR1 MNHEY, CDR2 SVGAGI.

The chain is built from TRBV7-9 and TRBJ1-1, with D maybe TRBD1 (5 bases). In germline, CDR1 is SEHNR, CDR2 FQNEAQ (reference sequence). This CDR3 is 12 amino acids long. The V gene lost 5 bases and the J gene lost 8 bases, with 12 bases spanning the gap. The CDR3 bases are TGTGCCAGCAGCCAAATCAGGGAGGAAGCTTTCTTT. Translation gives CASSQIREEAFF. Full variable domain (outside the CDR3, taken from reference TRBV7-9 and TRBJ1-1): DTGVSQNPRHKITKRGQNVTFRCDPISEHNRLYWYRQTLGQGPEFLTYFQNEAQLEKSRLLSDRFSAERPKGSFSTLEIQRTEQGDSAMYLCASSQIREEAFFGQGTRLTVV.

The gene calls are TRBV27 and TRBJ2-1, with D unclear. V was trimmed by 2 bases and J by 7 bases, leaving 15 bases between them. The CDR3 is 15 amino acids. Germline CDR1 reads MNHEY; CDR2 reads SMNVEV (reference sequence). The CDR3 loop is CASSLGGRTVNEQFF. DNA for the CDR3: TGTGCCAGCAGTTTAGGCGGACGGACGGTTAATGAGCAGTTCTTC.

The chain has TRBV11-2 and TRBJ2-7, with TRBD1 as a possible D gene (6 bases). With 4 bases removed from V and 3 bases from J, the gap between germline ends came to 10 bases. The germline CDR1 and CDR2 sequences are SGHAT and FQNNGV. This CDR3 has 13 residues. CDR3 DNA sequence: TGTGCCAGCAGCTCCGGGACAAACTACGAGCAGTACTTC. It specifies CASSSGTNYEQYF. Complete variable domain (other parts from reference TRBV11-2 and TRBJ2-7): EAGVAQSPRYKIIEKRQSVAFWCNPISGHATLYWYQQILGQGPKLLIQFQNNGVVDDSQLPKDRFSAERLKGVDSTLKIQPAKLEDSAVYLCASSSGTNYEQYFGPGTRLTVT.

This clone was detected only once. The chain joins TRBV10-2 to TRBJ2-7; possibly TRBD1 or TRBD2 for D (5 bases each). Trimming took off 0 bases at V and 0 bases at J, with 9 bases between the two ends. CDR3 length equals 15 residues. Germline V gene sequence: CDR1 WSHSY, CDR2 SAAADI. The CDR3 sequence is CASSESGDSSYEQYF. CDR3 bases: TGCGCCAGCAGTGAGTCGGGGGATAGCTCCTACGAGCAGTACTTC.

This chain joins TRBV27 and TRBJ2-7, with D tentatively TRBD1 (6 bases). CDR1 and CDR2 (germline): MNHEY, SMNVEV (reference sequence). V was clipped by 3 bases and J by 5 bases, with 11 bases between them. The CDR3 sequence is 13 residues long. The chain's CDR3 is CASSFDRTDEQYF. The CDR3 DNA is TGTGCCAGCAGTTTCGACAGGACGGACGAGCAGTACTTC.

V is TRBV4-1 and J is TRBJ2-7, with 7 bases identical to TRBD1. This CDR3 has 14 amino acids. Germline values: CDR1 MGHRA, CDR2 YSYEKL. The junction had 5 bases not matched to a gene; V was cut back by 4 bases and J by 2 bases. CDR3 sequence reads: CASSRPGQPYEQYF. For the CDR3, the DNA is TGCGCCAGCAGCCGCCCGGGACAGCCCTACGAGCAGTACTTC.

The chain combines TRBV11-3 with TRBJ2-7; D is ambiguous. Per germline, CDR1 SGHNT and CDR2 YENEEA. The V end was cut by 5 bases, the J end by 0 bases, with 8 bases between. This CDR3 is 13 amino acids long. This chain's CDR3 is CASSLGNSYEQYF. The DNA for the CDR3 is TGTGCCAGCAGCCTGGGGAACTCCTACGAGCAGTACTTC. The complete variable domain, with remaining parts taken from reference TRBV11-3 and TRBJ2-7, reads EAGVVQSPRYKIIEKKQPVAFWCNPISGHNTLYWYLQNLGQGPELLIRYENEEAVDDSQLPKDRFSAERLKGVDSTLKIQPAELGDSAVYLCASSLGNSYEQYFGPGTRLTVT.

This clone was detected a few times. This chain joins TRBV7-6 and TRBJ1-2; 8 bases fit TRBD1. This CDR3 is 15 amino acids long. J was trimmed by 4 bases and V by 1 base; bases with no gene match: 5. The germline V gene encodes CDR1 SGHVS and CDR2 FNYEAQ. For the CDR3, the DNA is TGTGCCAGCAGCTTAGAACGGACAGGGCGCTATGGCTACACCTTC. Translating gives CASSLERTGRYGYTF. The complete variable domain, with remaining parts taken from reference TRBV7-6 and TRBJ1-2, reads GAGVSQSPRYKVTKRGQDVALRCDPISGHVSLYWYRQALGQGPEFLTYFNYEAQQDKSGLPNDRFSAERPEGSISTLTIQRTEQRDSAMYRCASSLERTGRYGYTFGSGTRLTVV.

The V and J genes are TRBV11-2 and TRBJ2-3; 13 bases fit TRBD2. The V and J ends lost 5 bases and 5 bases, in that order; junction bases with no gene match: 10. Germline loops: CDR1 SGHAT, CDR2 FQNNGV. The CDR3 length is 17 residues. In DNA form, the CDR3 reads TGTGCCAGCAGCCCAGGACTAGCGGGAGTTGTAGAAGATACGCAGTATTTT. It codes for CASSPGLAGVVEDTQYF. The full variable domain, rest sourced from reference TRBV11-2 and TRBJ2-3, is EAGVAQSPRYKIIEKRQSVAFWCNPISGHATLYWYQQILGQGPKLLIQFQNNGVVDDSQLPKDRFSAERLKGVDSTLKIQPAKLEDSAVYLCASSPGLAGVVEDTQYFGPGTRLTVL.

This chain links TRBV30 with TRBJ2-7, with unresolved D. The CDR3 consists of 11 residues. The germline V gene encodes CDR1 GTSNPN and CDR2 SVGIG (reference sequence). CDR3 region: CALLVSYEQYF. The CDR3 DNA reads TGTGCTCTTCTAGTGAGCTACGAGCAGTACTTC.

CDR3 region: CASSHFAGLNTEAFF. The CDR3, as DNA: TGTGCCAGCAGCCATTTCGCTGGGCTGAACACTGAAGCTTTCTTT. This chain joins TRBV7-8 and TRBJ1-1; D call uncertain. V was shortened by 5 bases and J by 0 bases, with 13 bases between the two germline ends. The germline CDR1 and CDR2 sequences are SGHVS and FQNEAQ. CDR3 length: 15 amino acids.